The entry that follows covers one T cell receptor beta chain sequence. In the original analysis: Researchers report that nucleated cell counts were estimated from reference gene primer amplification. The assay was immunoSEQ multiplex PCR, and TCRdb's table has in-frame clones only and misses some. D and trimming come from the DNA, and the V and J calls and clone size come from that table. The sample lists over 250,000 clones; over 80% were seen once. These data originate in a study of blood T cell repertoires in COVID-19. Trimming left V 5 bases short and J 4 bases short, with 11 bases between. The CDR3 consists of 13 residues. Germline CDR1 reads SEHNR; CDR2 reads FQNEAQ (reference sequence).

Material for sequencing was peripheral blood. The TCR comes from a woman aged 70 to 79 with COVID-19, enrolled during active disease. J is TRBJ1-2 and V is TRBV7-9, with D unclear. Here the CDR3 DNA reads TGTGCCAGCAGCATAGACGGGGTCTATGGCTACACCTTC. Residues: CASSIDGVYGYTF.